This TCR beta chain came from a study of blood T cell repertoires in COVID-19. The repertoire was sequenced with immunoSEQ multiplex PCR; TCRdb's copy has only in-frame clones and lacks some. The data hold about 14,000 clones, with over 70% observed a single time. CDR3 length: 15 residues. Germline V gene data show CDR1 as LGHDT and CDR2 as YNNKEL (reference sequence). V was shortened by 3 bases and J by 5 bases, with 17 bases between the two germline ends. Source material: peripheral blood. The receptor's source is a human donor in a cohort sampled during active COVID-19. The V and J genes are TRBV3-1 (or the pseudogene TRBV3-2) and TRBJ2-7; D is possibly TRBD2 (6 bases). The CDR3 loop reads CASSQDRDSAHEQYF. In DNA form, the CDR3 reads TGTGCCAGCAGCCAGGATAGGGACTCAGCCCACGAGCAGTACTTC.